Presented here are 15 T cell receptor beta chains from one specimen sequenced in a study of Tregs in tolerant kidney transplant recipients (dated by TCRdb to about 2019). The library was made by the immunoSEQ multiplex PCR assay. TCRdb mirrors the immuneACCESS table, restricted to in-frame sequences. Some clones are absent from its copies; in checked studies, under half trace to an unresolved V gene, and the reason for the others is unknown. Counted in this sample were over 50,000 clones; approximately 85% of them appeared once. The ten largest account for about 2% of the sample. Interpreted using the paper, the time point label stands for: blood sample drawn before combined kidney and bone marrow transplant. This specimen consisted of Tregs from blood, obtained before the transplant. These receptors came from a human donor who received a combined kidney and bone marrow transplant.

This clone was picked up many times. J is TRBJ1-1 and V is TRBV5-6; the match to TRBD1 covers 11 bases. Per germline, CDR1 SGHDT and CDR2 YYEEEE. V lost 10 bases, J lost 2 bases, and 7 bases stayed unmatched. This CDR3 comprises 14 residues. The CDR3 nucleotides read TGTGCCGGGGGACAGGGGGGGTCTAACACTGAAGCTTTCTTT. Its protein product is CAGGQGGSNTEAFF. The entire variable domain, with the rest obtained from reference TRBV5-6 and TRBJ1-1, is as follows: DAGVTQSPTHLIKTRGQQVTLRCSPKSGHDTVSWYQQALGQGPQFIFQYYEEEERQRGNFPDRFSGHQFPNYSSELNVNALLLGDSALYLCAGGQGGSNTEAFFGQGTRLTVV.

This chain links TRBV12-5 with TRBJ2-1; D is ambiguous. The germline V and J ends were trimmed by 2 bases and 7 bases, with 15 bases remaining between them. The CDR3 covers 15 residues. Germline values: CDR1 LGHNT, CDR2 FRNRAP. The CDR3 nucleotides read TGTGCTAGTGGTTTGCCTCTTTATGGGAAAAATGAGCAGTTCTTC. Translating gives CASGLPLYGKNEQFF.

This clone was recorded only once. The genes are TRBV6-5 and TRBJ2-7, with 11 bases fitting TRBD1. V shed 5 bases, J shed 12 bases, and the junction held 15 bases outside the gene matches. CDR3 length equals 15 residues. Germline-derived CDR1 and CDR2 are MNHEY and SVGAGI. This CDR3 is CASSAHGQGAQGLYF. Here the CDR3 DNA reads TGTGCCAGCAGTGCTCACGGACAGGGGGCGCAAGGTCTGTACTTC.

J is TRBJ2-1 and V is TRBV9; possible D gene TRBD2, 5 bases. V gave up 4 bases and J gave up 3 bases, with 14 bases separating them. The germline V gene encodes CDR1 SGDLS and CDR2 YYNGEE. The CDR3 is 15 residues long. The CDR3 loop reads CASSLMSAGYNEQFF. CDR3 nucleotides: TGTGCCAGCAGCCTCATGTCCGCGGGCTACAATGAGCAGTTCTTC.

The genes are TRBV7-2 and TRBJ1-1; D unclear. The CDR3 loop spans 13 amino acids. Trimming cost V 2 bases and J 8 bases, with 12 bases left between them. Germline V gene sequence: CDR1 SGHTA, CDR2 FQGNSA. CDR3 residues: CASSLLVAHEAFF. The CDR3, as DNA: TGTGCCAGCAGCTTATTGGTTGCCCACGAAGCTTTCTTT.

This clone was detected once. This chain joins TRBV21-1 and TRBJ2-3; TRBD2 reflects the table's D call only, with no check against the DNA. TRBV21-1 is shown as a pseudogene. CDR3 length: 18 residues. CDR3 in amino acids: CASSKACELAGCTDTQYF. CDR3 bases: TGTGCCAGCAGCAAAGCCTGCGAACTAGCGGGGTGCACAGATACGCAGTATTTT.

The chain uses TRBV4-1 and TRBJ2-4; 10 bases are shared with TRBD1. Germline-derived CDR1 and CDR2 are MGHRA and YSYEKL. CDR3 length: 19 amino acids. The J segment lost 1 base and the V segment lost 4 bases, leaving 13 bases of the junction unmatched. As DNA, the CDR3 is TGCGCCAGCAGCCCAACGGGACAGGGGTTTTCGGGTGCCAAAAACATTCAGTACTTC. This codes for CASSPTGQGFSGAKNIQYF.

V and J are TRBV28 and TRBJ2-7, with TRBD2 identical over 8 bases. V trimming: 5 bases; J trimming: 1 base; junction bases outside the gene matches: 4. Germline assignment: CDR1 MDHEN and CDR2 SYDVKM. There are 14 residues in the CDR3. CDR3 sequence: CASSIPGGSYEQYF. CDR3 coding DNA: TGTGCCAGCAGTATCCCGGGAGGGTCCTACGAGCAGTACTTC.

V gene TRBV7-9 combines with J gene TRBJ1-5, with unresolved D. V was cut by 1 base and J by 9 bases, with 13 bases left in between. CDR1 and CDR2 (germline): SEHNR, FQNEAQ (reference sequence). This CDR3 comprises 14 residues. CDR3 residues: CASSLGPDSVPQHF. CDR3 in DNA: TGTGCCAGCAGCTTAGGGCCAGACTCGGTGCCCCAGCATTTT.

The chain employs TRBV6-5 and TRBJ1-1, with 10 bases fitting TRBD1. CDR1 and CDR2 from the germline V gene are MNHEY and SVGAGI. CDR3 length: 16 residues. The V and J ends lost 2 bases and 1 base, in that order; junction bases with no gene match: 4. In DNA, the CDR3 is TGTGCCAGCAGTTACGGGGACAGGGGTAGGAACACTGAAGCTTTCTTT. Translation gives CASSYGDRGRNTEAFF.

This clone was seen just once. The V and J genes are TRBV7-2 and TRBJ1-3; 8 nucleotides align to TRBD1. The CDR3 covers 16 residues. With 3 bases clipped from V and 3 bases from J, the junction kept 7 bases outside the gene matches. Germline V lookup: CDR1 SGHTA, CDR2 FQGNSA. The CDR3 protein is CASSFEPGGSGNTIYF. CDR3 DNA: TGTGCCAGCAGCTTTGAACCAGGGGGCAGTGGAAACACCATATATTTT.

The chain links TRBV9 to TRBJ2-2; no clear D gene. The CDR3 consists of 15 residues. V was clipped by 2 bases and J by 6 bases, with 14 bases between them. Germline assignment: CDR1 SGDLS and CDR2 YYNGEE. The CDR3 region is CASSVNVDQAGELFF. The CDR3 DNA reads TGTGCCAGCAGCGTTAACGTGGATCAGGCCGGGGAGCTGTTTTTT.

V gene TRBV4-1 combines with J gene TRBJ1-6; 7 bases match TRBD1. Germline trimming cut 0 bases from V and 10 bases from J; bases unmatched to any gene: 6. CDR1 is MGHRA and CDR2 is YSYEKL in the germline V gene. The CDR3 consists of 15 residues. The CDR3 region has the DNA TGCGCCAGCAGCCAAGAGGGACAGTTGGGGTCACCCCTCCACTTT. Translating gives CASSQEGQLGSPLHF.

The CDR3 sequence is CASSGLDGKETQYF. CDR3 in DNA: TGTGCCAGCTCAGGACTAGACGGTAAAGAGACCCAGTACTTC. The chain combines TRBV18 with TRBJ2-5; 7 nucleotides align to TRBD2. CDR1 is KGHSH, CDR2 LQKENI, per germline. The CDR3 contains 14 residues. Trimming at V came to 5 bases and at J to 3 bases, leaving 6 bases not matched to a gene.

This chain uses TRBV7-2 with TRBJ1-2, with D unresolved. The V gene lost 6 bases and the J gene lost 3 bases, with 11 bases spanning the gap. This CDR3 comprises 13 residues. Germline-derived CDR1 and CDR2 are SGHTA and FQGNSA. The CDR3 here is CASSPRSDYGYTF. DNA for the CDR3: TGTGCCAGCAGTCCAAGATCGGACTATGGCTACACCTTC.